The sequence of this T cell receptor (beta chain) was determined in a study of T cells in localized non-small cell lung cancer. Study-level results: There were a median roughly 54 of the top 100 tumor clones appearing in adjacent lung.

As concerns this clone: Its target is not known.

Using immunoSEQ multiplex PCR, the repertoire was profiled, and TCRdb retains in-frame clones only, with some absent. This table holds 90,000 to 95,000 clones, 87% found once. V was trimmed by 6 bases and J by 0 bases, leaving 3 bases between them. The CDR3 is made up of 11 amino acids. CDR1 SGHRS and CDR2 YFSETQ come from the germline V gene. The J gene is TRBJ2-5, the V gene TRBV5-1; no clear D. The sample in question was peripheral blood, obtained before any cancer treatment. This clonotype originated in a man between 40 and 70 years old with stage I squamous cell lung carcinoma. CDR3 sequence reads: CASKNQETQYF. The CDR3 region has the DNA TGCGCCAGCAAGAACCAAGAGACCCAGTACTTC.